Listed here are 15 T cell receptor beta chains from one sample, sequenced in a study of T cells after yellow fever vaccination. MiXCR was run by TCRdb on the 5' RACE reads, yielding one entry per CDR3 protein. Of 350,000 or so distinct CDR3 sequences detected, roughly 8% appear once; the ten largest clones hold under 20%. The sequenced sample was PBMCs, obtained approximately 40 days after the first yellow fever vaccination. The receptors stem from a man aged 18-30 years who received the YFV17D yellow fever vaccine.

The sample holds a few counts of this clonotype. This chain's CDR3 is CASSARRLYGYTF. DNA for the CDR3: TGTGCCAGCAGCGCTCGCCGTCTCTATGGCTACACCTTC. V and J are TRBV5-6 and TRBJ1-2; D is undetermined. V lost 4 bases, J lost 4 bases, and 11 bases lay in between. This CDR3 is 13 amino acids long. Germline loops: CDR1 SGHDT, CDR2 YYEEEE.

V usage is TRBV4-3 and J usage is TRBJ2-2, with a tentative D call TRBD2 (7 bases). This CDR3 region has 16 residues. Trimming took 0 bases from V and 3 from J, leaving 11 bases between them. Per the germline V gene, CDR1 is LGHNA and CDR2 is YSLEER. CDR3 nucleotides: TGCGCCAGCAGCCAAGAAAGGGGGGGTGACACCGGGGAGCTGTTTTTT. Amino acid sequence: CASSQERGGDTGELFF.

This clonotype was counted between two and nine times. V gene TRBV18 combines with J gene TRBJ1-1; D unresolved. This CDR3 has 15 residues. The V end was cut by 2 bases, the J end by 0 bases, with 10 bases between. Germline values: CDR1 KGHSH, CDR2 LQKENI. The CDR3 DNA is TGTGCCAGCTCACCAACACAGCCTATGAACACTGAAGCTTTCTTT. This codes for CASSPTQPMNTEAFF.

There are a few counts of this clonotype. This chain links TRBV11-1 with TRBJ2-5, with D tentatively TRBD1 (7 bases). The germline CDR1 and CDR2 sequences are SGHAT and FQDESV (reference sequence). Trimming shortened V by 0 bases and J by 5 bases, and 22 bases separated the two germline ends. There are 18 residues in the CDR3. CDR3 bases: TGTGCCAGCAGCTTAGCGGAGGGGGCCGAGCCATTTTTGGAGACCCAGTACTTC. Residues: CASSLAEGAEPFLETQYF.

The V call is TRBV7-9, the J call TRBJ2-1; tentatively, D is TRBD2 (5 bases). The germline CDR1 and CDR2 sequences are SEHNR and FQNEAQ (reference sequence). V lost 3 bases and J 7 bases, leaving 13 bases between the germline ends. CDR3 size: 14 residues. The CDR3 loop reads CASSLVPGWNEQFF. Here the CDR3 DNA reads TGTGCCAGCAGCTTGGTGCCGGGGTGGAATGAGCAGTTCTTC.

This clonotype was observed a few times. The CDR3 loop reads CASSDLTNEKLFF. The CDR3 DNA sequence: TGTGCCAGTAGTGACTTAACTAATGAAAAACTGTTTTTT. The gene calls are TRBV19 and TRBJ1-4; D remains unclear. V dropped 5 bases and J dropped 1 base, with 5 bases sitting between them. There are 13 residues in the CDR3. Germline-derived CDR1 and CDR2 are LNHDA and SQIVND (reference sequence).

This chain links TRBV6-2 or TRBV6-3 with TRBJ2-5; a possible D gene is TRBD1 (6 bases). The CDR3 runs to 12 residues. From germline, CDR1 is MNHEY and CDR2 SVGEGT. CDR3 nucleotide sequence: TGTGCGACGCGTCAGGGGCCAGAGACCCAGTACTTC. The encoded protein is CATRQGPETQYF.

The chain combines TRBV6-1 with TRBJ2-3; D might be TRBD2 (5 bases). The CDR3 totals 15 residues. CDR1 is MNHNS and CDR2 is SASEGT in the germline V gene. V lost 5 bases, J lost 2 bases, and 14 bases lay in between. CDR3 in amino acids: CASSPSGVVTDTQYF. The CDR3 DNA reads TGTGCCAGCAGTCCAAGCGGAGTCGTCACAGATACGCAGTATTTT.

The chain uses TRBV4-1 and TRBJ1-2; D call uncertain. CDR3 length equals 13 residues. V was cut by 1 base and J by 8 bases, with 11 bases left in between. Germline V gene lookup returns CDR1 MGHRA and CDR2 YSYEKL. CDR3 region: CASSQGGWKGYTF. The CDR3, as DNA: TGCGCCAGCAGCCAAGGAGGGTGGAAGGGCTACACCTTC.

The rearrangement uses TRBV6-4 and TRBJ2-7, with 11 bases matching TRBD2. The CDR3 sequence is 14 residues long. Germline V gene sequence: CDR1 MRHNA, CDR2 SNTAGT. With 6 bases clipped from V and 7 bases from J, the junction kept 8 bases outside the gene matches. In nucleotides, the CDR3 is TGTGCCAGCAGACTAGCGGGAGTTACGAGGGAGCAGTACGTC. Protein product: CASRLAGVTREQYV.

This clonotype has just a few counts. The CDR3 coding sequence is TGTGCCAGCAGTTCGGGACAGCAGCAGGAGCAGTTCTTC. This sequence encodes CASSSGQQQEQFF. The chain employs TRBV6-2 or TRBV6-3 and TRBJ2-1; 7 bases fit TRBD1. This CDR3 is built from 13 residues. The germline V gene has CDR1 MNHEY and CDR2 SVGEGT. The ends lost 4 bases at V and 10 bases at J; junction bases unmatched: 7.

This clonotype was detected ten times or more. This sequence joins TRBV7-2 and TRBJ2-5; 9 bases are a match to TRBD2. CDR1 and CDR2 from the germline V gene are SGHTA and FQGNSA. This CDR3 spans 14 amino acids. The junction had 6 bases not matched to a gene; V was cut back by 5 bases and J by 5 bases. The CDR3 reads CASSPSGGLETQYF. The CDR3 nucleotides are TGTGCCAGCAGCCCAAGCGGGGGGCTGGAGACCCAGTACTTC.

As to this clonotype: One end of the junction is discordant with germline, which a read error may explain. The chain is built from TRBV5-1 and TRBJ2-3; D may be TRBD1 or TRBD2 (5 bases each). The CDR3 runs to 17 residues. The germline gives CDR1 SGHRS, CDR2 YFSETQ. The CDR3 nucleotides are TGCTCCAGCAGCTTGGTTCGTCGGGGTCAGGGTACAGATACGCAGTATTTT. Translating it yields CSSSLVRRGQGTDTQYF.

The chain carries TRBV29-1 and TRBJ1-5; D uncertain. The CDR3 runs 12 residues. Trimming took 4 bases from V and 7 from J, leaving 11 bases between them. Germline loops: CDR1 SQVTM, CDR2 ANQGSEA. The DNA of the CDR3 is TGCAGCGTTGGAAACAGTCAACAGCCCCAGCATTTT. It yields the protein CSVGNSQQPQHF.

The chain recombines TRBV6-5 with TRBJ2-3, with 9 bases fitting TRBD2. V lost 2 bases, J lost 4 bases, and 13 bases stayed unmatched. This CDR3 contains 18 residues. Germline CDR1 MNHEY, CDR2 SVGAGI. The CDR3 is CASSYTPPLAGFSDTQYF. DNA for the CDR3: TGTGCCAGCAGTTACACCCCTCCCCTAGCGGGGTTTTCAGATACGCAGTATTTT.